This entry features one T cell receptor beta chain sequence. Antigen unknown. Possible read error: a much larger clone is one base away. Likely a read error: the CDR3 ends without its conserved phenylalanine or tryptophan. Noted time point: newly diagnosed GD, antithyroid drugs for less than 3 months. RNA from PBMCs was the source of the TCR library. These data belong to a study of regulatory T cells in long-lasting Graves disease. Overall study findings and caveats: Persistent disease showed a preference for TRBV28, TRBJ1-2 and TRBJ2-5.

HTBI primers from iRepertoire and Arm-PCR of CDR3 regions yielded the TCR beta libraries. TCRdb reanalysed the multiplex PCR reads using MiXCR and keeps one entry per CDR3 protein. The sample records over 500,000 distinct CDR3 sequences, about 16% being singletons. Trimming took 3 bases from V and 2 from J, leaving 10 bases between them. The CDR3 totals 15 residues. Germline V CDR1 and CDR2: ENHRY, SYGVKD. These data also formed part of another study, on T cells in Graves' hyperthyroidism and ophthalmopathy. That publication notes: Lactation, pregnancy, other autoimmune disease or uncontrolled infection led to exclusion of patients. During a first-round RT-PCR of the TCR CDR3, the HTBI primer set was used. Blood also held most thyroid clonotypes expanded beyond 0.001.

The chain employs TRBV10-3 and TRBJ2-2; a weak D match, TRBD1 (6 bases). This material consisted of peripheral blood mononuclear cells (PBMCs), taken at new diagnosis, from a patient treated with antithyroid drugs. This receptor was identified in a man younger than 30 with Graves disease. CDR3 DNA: TGTGCCATCAGTGAACCACAGGGAAACACCGGGGAGCTGTTTCTT. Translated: CAISEPQGNTGELFL.